Sequencing of this T cell receptor beta chain was carried out in a study of blood T cell repertoires in COVID-19. As for the study in general: COVID-19 samples, acute and convalescent, were from the United States, Italy and Spain. The analysed material was cDNA or gDNA that came from T cells, B-cell-depleted T cells, or PBMCs.

The CDR3 runs 15 residues. Trimming took 4 bases from V and 7 from J, leaving 20 bases between them. Germline V CDR1 and CDR2: SGHDT, YYEEEE. TCRdb's copy holds only in-frame clones and misses some; the assay was immunoSEQ multiplex PCR. Of roughly 280,000 clones in the sample, around 90% were seen once. The source material was peripheral blood. The chain employs TRBV5-6 and TRBJ1-2; a possible D gene is TRBD1 (5 bases). This receptor was taken from a woman aged 45-65 years who had recovered from COVID-19. The CDR3 region has the DNA TGTGCCAGCAGCCGTGGCCAGGGAATTATCGGTGGCTACACCTTC. As protein: CASSRGQGIIGGYTF.